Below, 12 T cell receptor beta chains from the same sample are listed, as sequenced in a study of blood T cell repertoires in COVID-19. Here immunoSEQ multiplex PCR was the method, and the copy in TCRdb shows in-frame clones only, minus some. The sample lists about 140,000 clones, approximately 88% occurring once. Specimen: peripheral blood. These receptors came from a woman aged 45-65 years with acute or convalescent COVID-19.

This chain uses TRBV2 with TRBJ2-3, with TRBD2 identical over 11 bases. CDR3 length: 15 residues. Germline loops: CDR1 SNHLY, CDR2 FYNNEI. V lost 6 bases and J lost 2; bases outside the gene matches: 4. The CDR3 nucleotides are TGTGCCAGCAGCGAACTAGCGGGGGCCACAGATACGCAGTATTTT. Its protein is CASSELAGATDTQYF. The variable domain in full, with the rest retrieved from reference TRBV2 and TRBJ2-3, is EPEVTQTPSHQVTQMGQEVILRCVPISNHLYFYWYRQILGQKVEFLVSFYNNEISEKSEIFDDQFSVERPDGSNFTLKIRSTKLEDSAMYFCASSELAGATDTQYFGPGTRLTVL.

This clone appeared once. The CDR3: CASRRTGEATYNEQFF. The CDR3 DNA reads TGTGCCAGCAGGAGAACAGGGGAGGCAACCTACAATGAGCAGTTCTTC. This chain links TRBV14 with TRBJ2-1; weak D call: TRBD1 (7 bases). The CDR3 loop spans 16 amino acids. Germline V lookup: CDR1 SGHDN, CDR2 FVKESK. Trimming cost V 6 bases and J 2 bases, with 17 bases left between them.

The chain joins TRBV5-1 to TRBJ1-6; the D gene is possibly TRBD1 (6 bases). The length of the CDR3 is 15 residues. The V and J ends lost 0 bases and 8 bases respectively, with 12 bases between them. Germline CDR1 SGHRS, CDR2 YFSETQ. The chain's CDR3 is CASSLVGQMDSPLHF. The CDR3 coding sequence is TGCGCCAGCAGCTTGGTTGGACAGATGGATTCACCCCTCCACTTT.

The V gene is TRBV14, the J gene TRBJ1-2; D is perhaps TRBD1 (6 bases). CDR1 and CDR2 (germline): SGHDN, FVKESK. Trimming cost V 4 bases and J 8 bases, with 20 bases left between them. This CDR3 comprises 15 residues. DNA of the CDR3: TGTGCCAGCAGCCCGCAGGACAGTGTCGTTGGAGGCTACACCTTC. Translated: CASSPQDSVVGGYTF.

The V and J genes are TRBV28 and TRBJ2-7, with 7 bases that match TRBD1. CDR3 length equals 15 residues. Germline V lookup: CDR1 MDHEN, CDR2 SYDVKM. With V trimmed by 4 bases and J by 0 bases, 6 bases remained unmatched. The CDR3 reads CASSSWTGSSYEQYF. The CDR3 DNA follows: TGTGCCAGCAGTTCCTGGACAGGTTCCTCCTACGAGCAGTACTTC.

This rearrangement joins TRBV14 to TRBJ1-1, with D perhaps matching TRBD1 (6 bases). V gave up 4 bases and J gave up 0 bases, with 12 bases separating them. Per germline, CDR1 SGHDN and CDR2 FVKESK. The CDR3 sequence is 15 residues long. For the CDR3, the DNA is TGTGCCAGCAGCCTCCACAGGGCTATGAACACTGAAGCTTTCTTT. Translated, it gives CASSLHRAMNTEAFF.

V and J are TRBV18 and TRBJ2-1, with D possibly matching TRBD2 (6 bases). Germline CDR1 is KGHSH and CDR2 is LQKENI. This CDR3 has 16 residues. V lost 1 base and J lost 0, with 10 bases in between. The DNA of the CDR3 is TGTGCCAGCTCACCACGGGACTTGCTCTCCTACAATGAGCAGTTCTTC. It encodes CASSPRDLLSYNEQFF.

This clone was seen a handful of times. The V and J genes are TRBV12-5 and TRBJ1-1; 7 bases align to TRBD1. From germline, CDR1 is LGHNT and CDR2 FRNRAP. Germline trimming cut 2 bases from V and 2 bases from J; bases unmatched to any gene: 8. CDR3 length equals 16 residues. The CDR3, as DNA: TGTGCTAGTGGTTTGTCTCGGGACAGCAAAAACACTGAAGCTTTCTTT. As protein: CASGLSRDSKNTEAFF.

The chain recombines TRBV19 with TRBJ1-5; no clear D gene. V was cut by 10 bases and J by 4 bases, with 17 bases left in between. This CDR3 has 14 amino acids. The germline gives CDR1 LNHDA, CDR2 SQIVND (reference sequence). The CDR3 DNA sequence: TGTGCCACCAGCGGTCAATCCCTAAATCAGCCCCAGCATTTT. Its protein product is CATSGQSLNQPQHF.

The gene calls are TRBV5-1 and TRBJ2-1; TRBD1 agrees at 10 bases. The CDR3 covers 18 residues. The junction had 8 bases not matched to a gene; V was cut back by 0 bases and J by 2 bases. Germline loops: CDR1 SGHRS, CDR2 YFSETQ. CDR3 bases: TGCGCCAGCAGCTTGGCCCCGGGGACAGGGGTTACCTACAATGAGCAGTTCTTC. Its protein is CASSLAPGTGVTYNEQFF.

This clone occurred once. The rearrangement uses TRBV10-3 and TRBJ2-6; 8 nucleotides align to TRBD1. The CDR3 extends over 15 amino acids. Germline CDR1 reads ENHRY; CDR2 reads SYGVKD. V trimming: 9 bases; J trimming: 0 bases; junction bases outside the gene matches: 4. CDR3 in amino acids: CAIGQGVSGANVLTF. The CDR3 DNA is TGTGCCATTGGACAGGGAGTCTCTGGGGCCAACGTCCTGACTTTC.

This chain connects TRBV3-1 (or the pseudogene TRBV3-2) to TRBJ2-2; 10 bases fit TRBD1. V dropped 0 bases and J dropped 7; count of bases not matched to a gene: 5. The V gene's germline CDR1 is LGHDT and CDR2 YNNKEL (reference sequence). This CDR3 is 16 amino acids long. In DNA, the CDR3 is TGTGCCAGCAGCCAAGATGGAGGGACAGGGGTCGGGGAGCTGTTTTTT. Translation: CASSQDGGTGVGELFF.